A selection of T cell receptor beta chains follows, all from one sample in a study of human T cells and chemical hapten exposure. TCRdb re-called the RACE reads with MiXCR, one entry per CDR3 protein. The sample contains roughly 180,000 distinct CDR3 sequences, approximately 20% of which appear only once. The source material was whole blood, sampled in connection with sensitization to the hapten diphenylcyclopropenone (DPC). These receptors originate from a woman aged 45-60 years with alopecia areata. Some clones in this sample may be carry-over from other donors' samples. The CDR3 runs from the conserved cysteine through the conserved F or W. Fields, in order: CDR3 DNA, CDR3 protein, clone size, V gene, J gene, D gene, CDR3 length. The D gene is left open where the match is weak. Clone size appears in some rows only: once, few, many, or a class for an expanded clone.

TGTGCCAGCAGCGTAGAAGGGACTAGCGGGAGTGGGGATACGCAGTATTTT	CASSVEGTSGSGDTQYF	many	TRBV9	TRBJ2-3	TRBD2	17
TGCAGCGTTTCGGAAAACTATGGCTACACCTTC	CSVSENYGYTF	.	TRBV29-1	TRBJ1-2	.	11
TGCAGTGCTAGAGCTGCTGGGCGGGACTACTGGGAGCAGTACTTC	CSARAAGRDYWEQYF	.	TRBV20-1	TRBJ2-7	TRBD2	15
TGCGCTAGCGCGAGGACTAGGAGGGGGCAAGAGACCCAGTACTTC	CASARTRRGQETQYF	.	TRBV5-1	TRBJ2-5	.	15
TGCAGTGCTAGAGATCCCCTCTATGGCTACACCTTC	CSARDPLYGYTF	.	TRBV20-1	TRBJ1-2	.	12
TGTGCCAGCAGTGGGCCGGGCTCCCGGAGAGGCTACGAGCAGTACTTC	CASSGPGSRRGYEQYF	few	TRBV6-1	TRBJ2-7	.	16
TGCAGCGTTGAGAAGGACGTTGACTCTGGGGCCAACGTCCTGACTTTC	CSVEKDVDSGANVLTF	few	TRBV29-1	TRBJ2-6	.	16
TGTGCCAGCAGCGCATCTACGGGGATAACATCCACTGAAGCTTTCTTT	CASSASTGITSTEAFF	.	TRBV9	TRBJ1-1	.	16
TGTGCCAGCAGCTTAGCTCTAGCGGGAGAGTACAATGAGCAGTTCTTC	CASSLALAGEYNEQFF	.	TRBV7-7	TRBJ2-1	TRBD2	16
TGCAGCGTTGATACCCAGATTGAAGCTTTCTTT	CSVDTQIEAFF	.	TRBV29-1	TRBJ1-1	.	11
TGCAGTGCTAGAGATGTAAAGACCCAGTACTTC	CSARDVKTQYF	.	TRBV20-1	TRBJ2-5	.	11
TGTGCCAGCGTGGGGGACAACTTCCAAGAGACCCAGTACTTC	CASVGDNFQETQYF	.	TRBV2	TRBJ2-5	.	14
TGTGCCAGCAGCTGGGGAGGCTCTAATGAAAAACTGTTTTTT	CASSWGGSNEKLFF	few	TRBV7-9	TRBJ1-4	.	14
TGCAGCTCCAAGAACGGGTTGGAGACCCAGTACTTC	CSSKNGLETQYF	.	TRBV29-1	TRBJ2-5	.	12
TGTGCCAGCAGCTTGGCTACTAGCGGGAGAGCTCCAGATACGCAGTATTTT	CASSLATSGRAPDTQYF	.	TRBV5-6	TRBJ2-3	TRBD2	17
TGTGCCAGCAGGAAGCTCGTAGGGGACACCGGGGAGCTGTTTTTT	CASRKLVGDTGELFF	.	TRBV27	TRBJ2-2	.	15
TGTGCCAGCAGCCAAGACAATCAGCCCCAGCATTTT	CASSQDNQPQHF	many	TRBV7-9	TRBJ1-5	.	12
TGTGCCAGCAGTTATCGGTTTGGGGAAAAACTGTTTTTT	CASSYRFGEKLFF	few	TRBV6-5	TRBJ1-4	.	13
TGTGCCAGCAGCCAAAGGGCAGGCTCTACGGATACGCAGTATTTT	CASSQRAGSTDTQYF	.	TRBV3-1	TRBJ2-3	.	15
TGTGCCAGCAGCCTTGAAACCCGCACCGGGGAGCTGTTTTTT	CASSLETRTGELFF	.	TRBV6-6	TRBJ2-2	.	14
TGTGCCAGCAGTTATCAGGGAATGAACACTGAAGCTTTCTTT	CASSYQGMNTEAFF	.	TRBV6-5	TRBJ1-1	.	14
TGTGCCAGCAGCCAAGACGGGCTTGGAAGCCAGGACAGGGAAGCTTTCTTT	CASSQDGLGSQDREAFF	few	TRBV14	TRBJ1-1	TRBD1	17
TGCAGCGTTGAAAAAACCGGGGAGCTGTTTTTT	CSVEKTGELFF	.	TRBV29-1	TRBJ2-2	.	11
TGTGCCAGCAGCCCAAGGACAGGTCCTTCCTACGAGCAGTACTTC	CASSPRTGPSYEQYF	once	TRBV12-3/TRBV12-4	TRBJ2-7	TRBD1	15
TGTGCCAGCAGTTATGACCGGATGGGTGAAAAACTGTTTTTT	CASSYDRMGEKLFF	.	TRBV12-3/TRBV12-4	TRBJ1-4	.	14
TGTGCCAGCAGCGTAGGCACTGCCGTCTCTGACTATGAGCAGTTCTTC	CASSVGTAVSDYEQFF	.	TRBV9	TRBJ2-1	.	16
TGTGCCAGCAGCTCCATTTGGGGCGCTGGGGCCAACGTCCTGACTTTC	CASSSIWGAGANVLTF	.	TRBV7-8	TRBJ2-6	.	16
TGTGCCAGCAGCTTTATCCAGGGGGTAGCCAAAAACATTCAGTACTTC	CASSFIQGVAKNIQYF	few	TRBV7-9	TRBJ2-4	TRBD1	16
TGTGCCAGCAGTGAATATGGGACACCAGCGATCCAGTACTTC	CASSEYGTPAIQYF	.	TRBV25-1	TRBJ2-5	.	14
TGTGCCAGCAGCCCCGGACAGGGGAGACACGAGCAGTACTTC	CASSPGQGRHEQYF	.	TRBV13	TRBJ2-7	TRBD1	14
TGTGCTAGTGGTGCCGGGACAGGGCTTAACTATGGCTACACCTTC	CASGAGTGLNYGYTF	.	TRBV12-5	TRBJ1-2	TRBD1	15
TGTGCCGGCAGCCAAGACCTAGCGGGCCCCCGCGAGCAGTACTTC	CAGSQDLAGPREQYF	.	TRBV3-1	TRBJ2-7	TRBD2	15
TGTGCCAGCAGTCTCCCGTCTTCGGGCGCTGAGCAGTTCTTC	CASSLPSSGAEQFF	.	TRBV12-3/TRBV12-4	TRBJ2-1	.	14
TGTGCCAGCAGTGAAGACGGATTCCAAGAGACCCAGTACTTC	CASSEDGFQETQYF	few	TRBV6-1	TRBJ2-5	.	14
TGCGCCAGCAGCCTTCTCGGACAGGGTGGCGTTTGGGGTACTGAAGCTTTCTTT	CASSLLGQGGVWGTEAFF	few	TRBV5-1	TRBJ1-1	TRBD1	18
TGTGCCAGCAGTCCCTCAAGGAGCGGGAGAATTTCTACCTACGAGCAGTACTTC	CASSPSRSGRISTYEQYF	.	TRBV12-3/TRBV12-4	TRBJ2-7	TRBD2	18
TGTGCCAGCAGGATCGGGACAGGGGATAAACTGTTTTTT	CASRIGTGDKLFF	.	TRBV7-9	TRBJ1-4	TRBD1	13
TGCGCCAGCAGCCTCCCGGGATTTCAGAATTCACCCCTCCACTTT	CASSLPGFQNSPLHF	.	TRBV5-1	TRBJ1-6	.	15
TGTGCCAGCAGCCGTGGGAGGGGGACTGGGGGCACAGATACGCAGTATTTT	CASSRGRGTGGTDTQYF	.	TRBV7-8	TRBJ2-3	.	17
TGTGCCAGCAGCACTTTGACTAGCGGGAGGGCCTATGAGCAGTTCTTC	CASSTLTSGRAYEQFF	few	TRBV21-1	TRBJ2-1	.	16
TGTGCCAGCAGCTTAGAGACAGGGCCCCATCAGCCCCAGCATTTT	CASSLETGPHQPQHF	few	TRBV7-6	TRBJ1-5	TRBD1	15
TGTGCCAGCAGTTACTCGATGGCGGAGGGGAACTACGAGCAGTACTTC	CASSYSMAEGNYEQYF	.	TRBV6-6	TRBJ2-7	.	16
TGCGCCAGCAGCTCGATGGGACAGGGGGACTATGGCTACACCTTC	CASSSMGQGDYGYTF	.	TRBV5-1	TRBJ1-2	TRBD1	15
TGCGCCAGCAGTGAGGTGGGACTAGCCTCCTACAATGAGCAGTTCTTC	CASSEVGLASYNEQFF	many	TRBV10-1	TRBJ2-1	TRBD2	16
TGTGCCAGCAGCCGGATGTTAGCGGGAGAAGTGCACGAGCAGTACTTC	CASSRMLAGEVHEQYF	few	TRBV3-1	TRBJ2-7	TRBD2	16
TGCAGCGTTGGGGGGACAGGGAACTATGGCTACACCTTC	CSVGGTGNYGYTF	few	TRBV29-1	TRBJ1-2	TRBD1	13
TGTGCCAGCAGCACCGGACAGGGAAGTTCTGGCTACACCTTC	CASSTGQGSSGYTF	.	TRBV11-1	TRBJ1-2	TRBD1	14
TGTGCCAGCCGAACAGTGGCCCGGGATGTTGATACGCAGTATTTT	CASRTVARDVDTQYF	.	TRBV11-1	TRBJ2-3	.	15
TGTGCCAGCTCACCCCGACCCCGAGAGACCCAGTACTTC	CASSPRPRETQYF	few	TRBV18	TRBJ2-5	.	13
TGCGCCAGCAGCTTGGCCGGGACAGGACATGAGCAGTTCTTC	CASSLAGTGHEQFF	few	TRBV5-1	TRBJ2-1	TRBD1	14